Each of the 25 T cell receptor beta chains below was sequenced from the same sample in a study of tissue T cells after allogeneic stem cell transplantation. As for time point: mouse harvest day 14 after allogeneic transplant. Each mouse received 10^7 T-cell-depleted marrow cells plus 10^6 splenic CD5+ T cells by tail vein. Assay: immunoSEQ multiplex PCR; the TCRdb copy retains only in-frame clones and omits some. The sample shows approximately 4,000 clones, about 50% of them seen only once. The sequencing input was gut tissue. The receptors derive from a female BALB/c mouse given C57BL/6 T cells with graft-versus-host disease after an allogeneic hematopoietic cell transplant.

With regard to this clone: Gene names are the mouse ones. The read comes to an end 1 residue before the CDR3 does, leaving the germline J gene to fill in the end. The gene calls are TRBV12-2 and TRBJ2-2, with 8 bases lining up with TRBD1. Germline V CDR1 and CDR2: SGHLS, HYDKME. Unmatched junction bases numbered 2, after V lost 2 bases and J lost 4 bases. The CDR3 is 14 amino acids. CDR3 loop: CASSPQGGTGQLYF. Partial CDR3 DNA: TGTGCCAGCTCTCCACAGGGGGGCACCGGGCAGCTCTAC.

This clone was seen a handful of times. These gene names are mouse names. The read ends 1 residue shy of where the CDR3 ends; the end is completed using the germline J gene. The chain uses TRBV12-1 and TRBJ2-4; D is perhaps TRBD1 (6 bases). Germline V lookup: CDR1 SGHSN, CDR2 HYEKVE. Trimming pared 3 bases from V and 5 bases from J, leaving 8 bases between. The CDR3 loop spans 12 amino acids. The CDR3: CASSSDRNTLYF. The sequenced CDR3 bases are TGTGCCAGCTCTTCGGACAGAAACACCTTGTAC.

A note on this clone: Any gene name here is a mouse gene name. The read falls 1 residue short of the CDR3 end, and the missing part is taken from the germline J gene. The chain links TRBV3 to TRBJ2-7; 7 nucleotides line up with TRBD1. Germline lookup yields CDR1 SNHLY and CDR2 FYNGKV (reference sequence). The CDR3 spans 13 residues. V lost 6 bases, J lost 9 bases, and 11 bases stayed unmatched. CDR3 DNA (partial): TGTGCCAGCAGTAACACCCGGGACAGACGACAGTAC. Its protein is CASSNTRDRRQY. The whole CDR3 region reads CASSNTRDRRQYF.

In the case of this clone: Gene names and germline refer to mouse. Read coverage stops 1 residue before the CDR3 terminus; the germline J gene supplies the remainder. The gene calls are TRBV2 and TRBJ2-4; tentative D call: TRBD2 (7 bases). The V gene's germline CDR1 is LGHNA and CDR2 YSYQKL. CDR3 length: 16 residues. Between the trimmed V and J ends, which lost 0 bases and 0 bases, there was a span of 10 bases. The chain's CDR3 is CASSQDLGASQNTLYF. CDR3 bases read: TGTGCCAGCAGCCAAGATCTGGGGGCTAGTCAAAACACCTTGTAC.

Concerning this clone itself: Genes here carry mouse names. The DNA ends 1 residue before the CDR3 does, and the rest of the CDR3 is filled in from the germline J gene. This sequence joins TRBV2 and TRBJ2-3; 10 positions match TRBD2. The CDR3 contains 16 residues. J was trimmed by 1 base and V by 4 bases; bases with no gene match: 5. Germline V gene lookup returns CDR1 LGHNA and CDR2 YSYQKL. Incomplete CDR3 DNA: TGTGCCAGCAGCCCGACTGGGGGGCGACGTGCAGAAACGCTGTAT. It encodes CASSPTGGRRAETLY. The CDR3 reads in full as CASSPTGGRRAETLYF.

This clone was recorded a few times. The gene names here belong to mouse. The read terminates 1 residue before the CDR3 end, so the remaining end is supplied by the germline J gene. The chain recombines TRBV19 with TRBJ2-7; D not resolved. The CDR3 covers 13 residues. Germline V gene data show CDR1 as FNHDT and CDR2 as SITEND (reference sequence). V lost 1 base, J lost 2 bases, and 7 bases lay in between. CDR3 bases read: TGTGCCAGCAGTATAAGGGCAACCTATGAACAGTAC. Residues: CASSIRATYEQY. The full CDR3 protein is CASSIRATYEQYF.

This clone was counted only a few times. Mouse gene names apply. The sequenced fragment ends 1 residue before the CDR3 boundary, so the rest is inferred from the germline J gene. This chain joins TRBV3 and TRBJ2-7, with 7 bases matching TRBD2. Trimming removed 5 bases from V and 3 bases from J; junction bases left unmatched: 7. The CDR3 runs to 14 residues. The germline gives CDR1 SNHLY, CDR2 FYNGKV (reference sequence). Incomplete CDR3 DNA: TGTGCCAGCAGCACATGGGGGGTTTTCTATGAACAGTAC. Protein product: CASSTWGVFYEQY. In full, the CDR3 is CASSTWGVFYEQYF.

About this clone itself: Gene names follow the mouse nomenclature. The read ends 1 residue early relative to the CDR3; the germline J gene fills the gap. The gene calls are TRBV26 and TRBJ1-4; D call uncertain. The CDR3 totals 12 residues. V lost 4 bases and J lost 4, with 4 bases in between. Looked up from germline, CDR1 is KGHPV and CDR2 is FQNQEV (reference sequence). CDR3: CASSRGNERLFF. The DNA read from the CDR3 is TGTGCCAGCAGTCGGGGCAACGAAAGATTATTT.

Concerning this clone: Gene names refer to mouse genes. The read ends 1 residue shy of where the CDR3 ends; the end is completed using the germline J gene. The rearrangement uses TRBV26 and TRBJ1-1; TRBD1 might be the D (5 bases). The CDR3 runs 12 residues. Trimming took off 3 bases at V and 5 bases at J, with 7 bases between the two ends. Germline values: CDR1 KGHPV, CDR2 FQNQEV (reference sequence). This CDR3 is CASSLRQTEVFF. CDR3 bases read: TGTGCCAGCAGTCTAAGACAGACAGAAGTCTTC.

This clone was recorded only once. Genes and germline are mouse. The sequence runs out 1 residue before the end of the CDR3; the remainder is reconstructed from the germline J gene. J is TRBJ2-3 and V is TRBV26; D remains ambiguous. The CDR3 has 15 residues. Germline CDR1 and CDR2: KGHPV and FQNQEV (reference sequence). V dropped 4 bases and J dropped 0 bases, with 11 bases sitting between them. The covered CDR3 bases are TGTGCCAGCAGTCCCGGGCTCTCTAGTGCAGAAACGCTGTAT. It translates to CASSPGLSSAETLY. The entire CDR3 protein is CASSPGLSSAETLYF.

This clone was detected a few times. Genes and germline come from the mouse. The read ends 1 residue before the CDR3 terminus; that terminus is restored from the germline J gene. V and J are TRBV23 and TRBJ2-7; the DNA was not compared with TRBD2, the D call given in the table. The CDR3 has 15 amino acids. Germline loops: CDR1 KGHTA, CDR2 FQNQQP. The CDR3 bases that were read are TGCTCCAGCAGTCAACCCGGGACTGGGGGCTATGAACAGTAC. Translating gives CSSSQPGTGGYEQY. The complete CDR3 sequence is CSSSQPGTGGYEQYF.

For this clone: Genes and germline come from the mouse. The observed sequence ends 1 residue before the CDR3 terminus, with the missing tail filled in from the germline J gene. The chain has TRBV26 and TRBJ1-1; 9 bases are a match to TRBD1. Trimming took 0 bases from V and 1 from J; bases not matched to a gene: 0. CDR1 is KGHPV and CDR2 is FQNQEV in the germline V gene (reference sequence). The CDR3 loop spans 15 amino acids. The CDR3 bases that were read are TGTGCCAGCAGTCTGTCGGACAGGGGAAACACAGAAGTCTTC. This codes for CASSLSDRGNTEVF. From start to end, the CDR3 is CASSLSDRGNTEVFF.

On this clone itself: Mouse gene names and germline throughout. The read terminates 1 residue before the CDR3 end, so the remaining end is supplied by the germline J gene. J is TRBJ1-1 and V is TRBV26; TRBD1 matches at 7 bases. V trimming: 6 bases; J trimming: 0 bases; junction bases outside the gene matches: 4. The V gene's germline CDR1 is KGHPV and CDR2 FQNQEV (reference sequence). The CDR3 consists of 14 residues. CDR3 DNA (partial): TGTGCCAGCAGCAGACAGGGAGCAAACACAGAAGTCTTC. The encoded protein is CASSRQGANTEVF. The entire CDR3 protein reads CASSRQGANTEVFF.

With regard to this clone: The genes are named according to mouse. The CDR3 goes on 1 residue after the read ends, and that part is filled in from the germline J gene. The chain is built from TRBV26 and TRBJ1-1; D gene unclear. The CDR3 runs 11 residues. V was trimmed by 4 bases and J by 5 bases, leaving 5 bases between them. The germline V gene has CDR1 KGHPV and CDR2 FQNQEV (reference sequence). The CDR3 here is CASSRTTEVFF. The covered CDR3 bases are TGTGCCAGCAGTCGGACTACAGAAGTCTTC.

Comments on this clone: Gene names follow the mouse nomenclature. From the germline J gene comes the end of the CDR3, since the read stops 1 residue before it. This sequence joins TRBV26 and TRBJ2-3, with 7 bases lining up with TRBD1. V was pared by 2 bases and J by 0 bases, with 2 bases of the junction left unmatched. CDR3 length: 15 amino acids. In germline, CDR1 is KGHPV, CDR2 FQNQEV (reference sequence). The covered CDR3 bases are TGTGCCAGCAGTCTGCAGGGGGTGAGTGCAGAAACGCTGTAT. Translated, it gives CASSLQGVSAETLY. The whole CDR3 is CASSLQGVSAETLYF.

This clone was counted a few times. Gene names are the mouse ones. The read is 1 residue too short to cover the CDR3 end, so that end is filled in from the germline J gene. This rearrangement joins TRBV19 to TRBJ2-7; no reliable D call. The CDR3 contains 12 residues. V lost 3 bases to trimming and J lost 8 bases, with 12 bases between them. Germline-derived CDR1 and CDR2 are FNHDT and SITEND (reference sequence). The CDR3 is CASSSPTWKQYF. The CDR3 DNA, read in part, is TGTGCCAGCAGTAGCCCGACCTGGAAACAGTAC. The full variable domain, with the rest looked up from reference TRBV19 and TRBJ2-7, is GGIITQTPKFLIGQEGQKLTLKCQQNFNHDTMYWYRQDSGKGLRLIYYSITENDLQKGDLSEGYDASREKKSSFSLTVTSAQKNEMAVFLCASSSPTWKQYFGPGTRLTVL.

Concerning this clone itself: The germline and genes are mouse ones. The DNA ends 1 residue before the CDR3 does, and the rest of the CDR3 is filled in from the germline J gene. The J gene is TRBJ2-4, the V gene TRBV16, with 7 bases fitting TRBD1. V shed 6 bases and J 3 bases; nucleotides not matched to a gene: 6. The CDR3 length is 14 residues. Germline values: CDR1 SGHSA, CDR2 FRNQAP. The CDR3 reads CASSSTGEQNTLYF. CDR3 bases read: TGTGCAAGCAGTTCCACAGGGGAACAAAACACCTTGTAC.

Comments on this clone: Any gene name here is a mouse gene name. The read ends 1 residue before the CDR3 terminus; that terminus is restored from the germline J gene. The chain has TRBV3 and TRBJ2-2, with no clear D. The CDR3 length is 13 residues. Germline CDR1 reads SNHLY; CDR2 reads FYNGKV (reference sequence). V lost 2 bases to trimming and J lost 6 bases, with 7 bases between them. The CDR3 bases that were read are TGTGCCAGCAGCTTATGGGTTCCCGGGCAGCTCTAC. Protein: CASSLWVPGQLY. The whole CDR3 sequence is CASSLWVPGQLYF.

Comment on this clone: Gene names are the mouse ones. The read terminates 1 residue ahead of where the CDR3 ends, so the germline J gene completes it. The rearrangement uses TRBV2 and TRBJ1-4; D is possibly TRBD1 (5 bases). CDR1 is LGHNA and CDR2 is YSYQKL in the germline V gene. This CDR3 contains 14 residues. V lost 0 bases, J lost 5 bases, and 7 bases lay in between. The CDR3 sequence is CASSQEGRNERLFF. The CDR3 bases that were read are TGTGCCAGCAGCCAAGAGGGGCGGAACGAAAGATTATTT.

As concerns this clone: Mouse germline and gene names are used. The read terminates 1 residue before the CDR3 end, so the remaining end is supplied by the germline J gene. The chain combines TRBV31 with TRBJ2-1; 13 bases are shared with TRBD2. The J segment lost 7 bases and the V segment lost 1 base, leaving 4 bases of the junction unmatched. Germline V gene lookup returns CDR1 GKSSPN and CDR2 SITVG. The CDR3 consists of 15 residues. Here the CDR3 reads CAWSRTGGARAEQFF. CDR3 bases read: TGTGCCTGGAGTCGGACTGGGGGGGCGCGGGCTGAGCAGTTC.

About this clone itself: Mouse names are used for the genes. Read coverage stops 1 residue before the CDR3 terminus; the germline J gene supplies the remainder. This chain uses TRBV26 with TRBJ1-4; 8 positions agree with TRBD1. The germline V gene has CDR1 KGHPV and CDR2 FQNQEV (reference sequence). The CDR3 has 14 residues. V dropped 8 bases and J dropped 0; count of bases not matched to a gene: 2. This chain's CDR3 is CASWGQVSNERLFF. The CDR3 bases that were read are TGTGCCAGCTGGGGACAGGTTTCCAACGAAAGATTATTT.

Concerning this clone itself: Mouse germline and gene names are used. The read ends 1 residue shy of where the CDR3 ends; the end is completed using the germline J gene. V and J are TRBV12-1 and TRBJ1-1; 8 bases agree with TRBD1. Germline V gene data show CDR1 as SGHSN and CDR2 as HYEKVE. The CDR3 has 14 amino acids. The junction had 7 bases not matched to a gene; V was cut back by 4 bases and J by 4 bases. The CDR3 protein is CASSLQGARTEVFF. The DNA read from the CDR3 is TGTGCCAGCTCCCTTCAGGGGGCCCGCACAGAAGTCTTC.

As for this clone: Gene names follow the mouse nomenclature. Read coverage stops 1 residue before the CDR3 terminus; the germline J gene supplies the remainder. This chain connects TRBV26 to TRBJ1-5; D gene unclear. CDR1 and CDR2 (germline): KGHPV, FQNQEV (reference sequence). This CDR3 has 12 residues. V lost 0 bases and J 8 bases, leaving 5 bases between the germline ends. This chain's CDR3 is CASSLSTEAPLF. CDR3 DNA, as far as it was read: TGTGCCAGCAGTCTGTCGACGGAGGCTCCGCTT.

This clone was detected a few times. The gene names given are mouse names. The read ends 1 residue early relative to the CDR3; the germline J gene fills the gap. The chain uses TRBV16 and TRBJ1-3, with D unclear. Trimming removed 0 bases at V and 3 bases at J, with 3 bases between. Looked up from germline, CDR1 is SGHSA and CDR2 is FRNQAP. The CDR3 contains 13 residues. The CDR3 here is CASSLDGGNTLYF. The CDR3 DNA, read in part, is TGTGCAAGCAGCTTAGACGGTGGAAATACGCTCTAT. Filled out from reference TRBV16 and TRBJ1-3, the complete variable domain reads NAGVIQTPRHKVTGKGQEATLWCEPISGHSAVFWYRQTIVQGLEFLTYFRNQAPIDDSGMPKERFSAQMPNQSHSTLKIQSTQPQDSAVYLCASSLDGGNTLYFGEGSRLIVV.

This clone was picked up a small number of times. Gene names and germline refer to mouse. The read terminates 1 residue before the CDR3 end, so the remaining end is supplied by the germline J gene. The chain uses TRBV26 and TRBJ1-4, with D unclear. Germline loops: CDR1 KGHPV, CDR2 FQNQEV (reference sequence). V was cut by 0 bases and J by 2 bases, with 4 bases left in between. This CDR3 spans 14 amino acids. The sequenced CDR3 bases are TGTGCCAGCAGTCTGTCAGGGTCCAACGAAAGATTATTT. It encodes CASSLSGSNERLF. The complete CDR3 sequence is CASSLSGSNERLFF. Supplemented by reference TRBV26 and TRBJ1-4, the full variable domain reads NSKVIQTPRYLVKGQGQKAKMRCIPEKGHPVVFWYQQNKNNEFKFLINFQNQEVLQQIDMTEKRFSAECPSNSPCSLEIQSSEAGDSALYLCASSLSGSNERLFFGHGTKLSVL.